The T cell receptor (beta chain) under discussion was sequenced for a study of cytomegalovirus exposure and HLA in healthy donors. Study overall: The same platform as the 500 to 700 first-cohort repertoires was used for the 100 to 150 validation repertoires, a later analysis reported. Notes on the study in general: Most TCR sequences showed up rarely, but some public TCRs showed up in many donors. In vitro experiments confirmed that a few CMV-associated chains were specific for CMV antigens.

The protocol was immunoSEQ multiplex PCR, while the TCRdb copy is restricted to in-frame clones and leaves out a portion. The sample lists over 250,000 clones; 70% to 90% were seen once. About this clone: Its antigen is currently unknown.

J gave up 4 bases and V 2 bases, and 5 bases lay outside the gene matches. This CDR3 region has 15 residues. Germline V gene data show CDR1 as MDHEN and CDR2 as SYDVKM. Specimen: PBMCs. The rearrangement uses TRBV28 and TRBJ1-5; 7 positions match TRBD1. The origin of this receptor is a woman aged 18-29 years in good health and CMV-seronegative. The CDR3: CASSLMGQWNQPQHF. CDR3 DNA: TGTGCCAGCAGTTTAATGGGACAGTGGAATCAGCCCCAGCATTTT. Using reference TRBV28 and TRBJ1-5 for the parts outside the CDR3, the full variable domain is DVKVTQSSRYLVKRTGEKVFLECVQDMDHENMFWYRQDPGLGLRLIYFSYDVKMKEKGDIPEGYSVSREKKERFSLILESASTNQTSMYLCASSLMGQWNQPQHFGDGTRLSIL.